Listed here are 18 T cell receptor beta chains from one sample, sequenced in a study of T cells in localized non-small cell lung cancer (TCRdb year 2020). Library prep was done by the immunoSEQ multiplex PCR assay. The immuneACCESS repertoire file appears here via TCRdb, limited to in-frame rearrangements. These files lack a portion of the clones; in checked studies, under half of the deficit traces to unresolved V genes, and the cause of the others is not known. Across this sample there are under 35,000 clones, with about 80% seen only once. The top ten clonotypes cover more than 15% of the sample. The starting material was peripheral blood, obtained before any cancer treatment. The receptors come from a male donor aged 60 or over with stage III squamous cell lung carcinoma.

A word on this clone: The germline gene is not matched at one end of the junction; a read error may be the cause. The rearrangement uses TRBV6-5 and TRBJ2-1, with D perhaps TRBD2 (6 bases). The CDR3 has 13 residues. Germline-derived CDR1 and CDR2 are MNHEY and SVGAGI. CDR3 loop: CASSLSTGLVKVF. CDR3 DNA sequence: TGTGCCAGCAGTCTCAGCACGGGACTCGTGAAGGTCTTC.

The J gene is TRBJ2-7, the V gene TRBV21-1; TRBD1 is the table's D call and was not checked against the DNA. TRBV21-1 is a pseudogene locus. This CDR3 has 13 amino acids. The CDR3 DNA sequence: TGTGCCAGCAGCAAAGTGGCAGATTATGAGCAGTACTTC. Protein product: CASSKVADYEQYF.

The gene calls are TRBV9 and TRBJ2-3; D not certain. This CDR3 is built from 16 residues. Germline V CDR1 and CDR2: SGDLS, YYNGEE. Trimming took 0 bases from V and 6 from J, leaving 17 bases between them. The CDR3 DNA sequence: TGTGCCAGCAGCGTAGGGGTGGACCTGCTGTCCGATACGCAGTATTTT. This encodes CASSVGVDLLSDTQYF.

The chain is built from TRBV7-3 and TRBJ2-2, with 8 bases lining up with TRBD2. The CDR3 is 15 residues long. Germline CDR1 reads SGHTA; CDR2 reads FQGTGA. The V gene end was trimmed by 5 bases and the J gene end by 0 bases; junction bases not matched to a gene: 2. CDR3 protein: CASSPSGPNTGELFF. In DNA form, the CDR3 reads TGTGCCAGCAGCCCTAGCGGGCCGAACACCGGGGAGCTGTTTTTT.

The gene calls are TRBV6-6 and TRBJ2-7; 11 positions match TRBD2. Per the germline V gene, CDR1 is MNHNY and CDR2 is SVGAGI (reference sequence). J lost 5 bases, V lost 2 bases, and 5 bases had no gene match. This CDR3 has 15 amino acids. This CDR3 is CASSYASGRTNEQYF. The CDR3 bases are TGTGCCAGCAGTTACGCTAGCGGGAGGACCAACGAGCAGTACTTC.

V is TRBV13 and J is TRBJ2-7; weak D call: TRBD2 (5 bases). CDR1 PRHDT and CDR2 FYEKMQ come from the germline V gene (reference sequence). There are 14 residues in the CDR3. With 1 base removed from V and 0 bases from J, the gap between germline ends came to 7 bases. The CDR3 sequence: CASSLERDSYEQYF. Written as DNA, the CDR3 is TGTGCCAGCAGCTTAGAACGGGACTCCTACGAGCAGTACTTC.

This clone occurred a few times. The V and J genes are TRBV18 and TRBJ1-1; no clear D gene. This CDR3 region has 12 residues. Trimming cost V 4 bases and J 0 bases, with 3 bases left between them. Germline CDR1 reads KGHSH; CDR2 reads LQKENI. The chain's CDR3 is CASSRLNTEAFF. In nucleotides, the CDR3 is TGTGCCAGCTCACGTCTGAACACTGAAGCTTTCTTT.

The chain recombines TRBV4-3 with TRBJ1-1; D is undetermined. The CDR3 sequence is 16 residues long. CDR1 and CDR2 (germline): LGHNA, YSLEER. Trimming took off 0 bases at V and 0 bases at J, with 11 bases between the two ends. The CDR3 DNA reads TGCGCCAGCAGCCAAGATCTTGCCAAGCTGAACACTGAAGCTTTCTTT. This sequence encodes CASSQDLAKLNTEAFF.

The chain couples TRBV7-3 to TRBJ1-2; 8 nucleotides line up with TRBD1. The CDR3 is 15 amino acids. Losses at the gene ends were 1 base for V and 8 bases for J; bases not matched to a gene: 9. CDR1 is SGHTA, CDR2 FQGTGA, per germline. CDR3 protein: CASSLIGQGAYGYTF. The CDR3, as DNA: TGTGCCAGCAGCTTAATAGGTCAGGGGGCATACGGCTACACCTTC.

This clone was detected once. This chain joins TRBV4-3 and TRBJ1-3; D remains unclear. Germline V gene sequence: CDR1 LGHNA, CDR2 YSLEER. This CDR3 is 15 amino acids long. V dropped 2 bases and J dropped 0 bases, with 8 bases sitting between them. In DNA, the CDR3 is TGCGCCAGCAGCCAAACCATAGACTCTGGAAACACCATATATTTT. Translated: CASSQTIDSGNTIYF.

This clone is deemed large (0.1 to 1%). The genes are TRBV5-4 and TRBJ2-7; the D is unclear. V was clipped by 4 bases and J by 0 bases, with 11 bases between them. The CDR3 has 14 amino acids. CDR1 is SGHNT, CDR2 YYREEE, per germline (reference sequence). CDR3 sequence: CASSRGTGSYEQYF. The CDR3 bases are TGTGCCAGCAGCCGCGGCACCGGCTCCTACGAGCAGTACTTC.

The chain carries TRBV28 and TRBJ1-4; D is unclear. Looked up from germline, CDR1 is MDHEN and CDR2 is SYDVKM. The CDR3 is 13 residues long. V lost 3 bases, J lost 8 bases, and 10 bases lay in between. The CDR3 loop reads CASSFPTWEKLFF. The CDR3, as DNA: TGTGCCAGCAGTTTTCCAACGTGGGAAAAACTGTTTTTT.

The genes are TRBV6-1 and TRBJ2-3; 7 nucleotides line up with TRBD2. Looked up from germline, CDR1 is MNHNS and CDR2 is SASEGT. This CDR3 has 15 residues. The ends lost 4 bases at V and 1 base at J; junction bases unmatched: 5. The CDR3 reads CASSVERGRTDTQYF. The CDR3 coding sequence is TGTGCCAGCAGTGTGGAGCGGGGCCGCACAGATACGCAGTATTTT.

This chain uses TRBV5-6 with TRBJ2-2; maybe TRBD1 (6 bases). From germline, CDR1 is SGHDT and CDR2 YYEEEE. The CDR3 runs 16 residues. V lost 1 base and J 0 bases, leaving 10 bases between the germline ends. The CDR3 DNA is TGTGCCAGCAGCTTGTGGGACACCCCGAACACCGGGGAGCTGTTTTTT. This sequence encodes CASSLWDTPNTGELFF.

Here the CDR3 DNA reads TGTGCCAGCAGCTTGGGGGACACGTGGTACGAGCAGTACTTC. The encoded protein is CASSLGDTWYEQYF. The gene calls are TRBV5-6 and TRBJ2-7; perhaps TRBD1 as D (6 bases). The CDR3 spans 14 residues. Germline lookup yields CDR1 SGHDT and CDR2 YYEEEE. Trimming stripped 0 bases from V and 4 bases from J, with 11 bases between. Together with reference TRBV5-6 and TRBJ2-7, the CDR3 gives the full variable domain: DAGVTQSPTHLIKTRGQQVTLRCSPKSGHDTVSWYQQALGQGPQFIFQYYEEEERQRGNFPDRFSGHQFPNYSSELNVNALLLGDSALYLCASSLGDTWYEQYFGPGTRLTVT.

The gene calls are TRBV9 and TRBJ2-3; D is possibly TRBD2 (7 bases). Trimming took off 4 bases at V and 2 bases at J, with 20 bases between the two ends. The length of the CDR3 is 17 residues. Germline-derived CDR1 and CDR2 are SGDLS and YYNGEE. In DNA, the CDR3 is TGTGCCAGCAGCCCACAAAGGGGGGGGACGTACACAGATACGCAGTATTTT. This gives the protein CASSPQRGGTYTDTQYF.

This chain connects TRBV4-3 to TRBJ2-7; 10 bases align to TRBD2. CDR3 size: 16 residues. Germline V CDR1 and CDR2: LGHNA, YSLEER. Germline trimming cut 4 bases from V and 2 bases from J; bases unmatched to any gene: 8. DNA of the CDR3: TGCGCCAGCAGCCGCACAAGACTAGCGGGCACCTACGAGCAGTACTTC. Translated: CASSRTRLAGTYEQYF.

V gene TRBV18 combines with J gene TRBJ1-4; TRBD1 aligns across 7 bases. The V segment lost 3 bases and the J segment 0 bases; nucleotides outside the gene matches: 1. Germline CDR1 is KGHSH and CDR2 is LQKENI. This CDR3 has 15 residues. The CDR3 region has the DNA TGTGCCAGCTCACCGGGGACAGCAACTAATGAAAAACTGTTTTTT. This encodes CASSPGTATNEKLFF.